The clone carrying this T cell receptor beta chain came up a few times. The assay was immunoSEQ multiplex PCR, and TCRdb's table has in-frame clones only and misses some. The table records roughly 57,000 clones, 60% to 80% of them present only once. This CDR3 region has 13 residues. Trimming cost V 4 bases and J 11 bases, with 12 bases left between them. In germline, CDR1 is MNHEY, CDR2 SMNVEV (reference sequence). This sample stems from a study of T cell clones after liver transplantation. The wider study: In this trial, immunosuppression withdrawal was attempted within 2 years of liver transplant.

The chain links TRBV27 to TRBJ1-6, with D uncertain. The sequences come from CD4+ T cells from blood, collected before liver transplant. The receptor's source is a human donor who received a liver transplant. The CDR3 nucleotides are TGTGCCAGCAGTTGGCAGGCCACGGCACCCCTCCACTTT. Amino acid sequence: CASSWQATAPLHF.